By share, the clone carrying this T cell receptor beta chain ranks as medium-sized. Data came from immunoSEQ multiplex PCR; TCRdb stores just in-frame clones and leaves some out. The sample has roughly 190,000 clones; roughly 76% are singletons. These data belong to a study of blood T cell repertoires in COVID-19. This CDR3 contains 16 residues. Trimming took 2 bases from V and 6 from J; bases not matched to a gene: 3. Germline assignment: CDR1 MNHEY and CDR2 SVGAGI. The chain employs TRBV6-5 and TRBJ2-1, with TRBD2 matching over 14 bases. The clonotype originates from a woman aged 40 to 50 with COVID-19, enrolled during active disease. Specimen: peripheral blood. The DNA of the CDR3 is TGTGCCAGCAGTTACGTGGGACTAGCGGGAGTCAATGAGCAGTTCTTC. Amino acid sequence: CASSYVGLAGVNEQFF.